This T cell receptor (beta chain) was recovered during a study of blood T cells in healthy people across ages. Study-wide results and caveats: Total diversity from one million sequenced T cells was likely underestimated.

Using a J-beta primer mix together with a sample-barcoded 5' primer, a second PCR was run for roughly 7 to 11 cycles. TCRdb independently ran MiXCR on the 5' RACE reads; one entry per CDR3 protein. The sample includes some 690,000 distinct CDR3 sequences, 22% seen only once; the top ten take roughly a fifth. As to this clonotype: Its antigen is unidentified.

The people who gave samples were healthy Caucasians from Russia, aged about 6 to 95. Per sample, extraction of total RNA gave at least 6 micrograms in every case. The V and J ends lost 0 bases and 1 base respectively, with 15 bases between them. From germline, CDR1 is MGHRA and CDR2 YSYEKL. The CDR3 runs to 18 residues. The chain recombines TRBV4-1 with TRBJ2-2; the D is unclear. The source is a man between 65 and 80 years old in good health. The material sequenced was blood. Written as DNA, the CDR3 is TGCGCCAGCAGCCAAGAGCAGCCGTTTATCCTGAACACCGGGGAGCTGTTTTTT. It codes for CASSQEQPFILNTGELFF.